These 30 T cell receptor beta chains were sequenced from one sample in a study of metastatic and nonmetastatic thyroid tumors. TCRdb reprocessed the PCR reads via MiXCR. Of under 75,000 clones listed, roughly a sixth are singletons. Thyroid surgery had not been preceded by any treatment in any patient. The source material was blood. Receptors were obtained from a female donor with papillary thyroid cancer or a benign thyroid nodule (not recorded which). Some clones in this sample may be carry-over from other donors' samples.

This clone was detected many times. One end of the junction varies from germline; a read error may be responsible. V gene TRBV11-2 combines with J gene TRBJ2-7; either TRBD1 or TRBD2 may supply D (5 bases each). CDR3 length equals 11 residues. Germline V CDR1 and CDR2: SGHAT, FQNNGV. The CDR3 DNA reads TGTGCCAGCAGCTTAGGGGGCCGGGATGCATTC. Translation: CASSLGGRDAF.

In its sample, this clone ranks as medium-sized. V usage is TRBV2 and J usage is TRBJ1-5; D might be TRBD1 (5 bases). Germline lookup yields CDR1 SNHLY and CDR2 FYNNEI. V was cut by 2 bases and J by 7 bases, with 15 bases left in between. The CDR3 extends over 15 amino acids. The CDR3 is CASSEYQSGNQPQHF. The CDR3, as DNA: TGTGCCAGCAGTGAATATCAGTCAGGGAACCAGCCCCAGCATTTT.

This clone was seen repeatedly, ten times or more. The chain carries TRBV11-1 and TRBJ2-1; D tentatively reads TRBD1 or TRBD2 (5 bases each). Trimming removed 10 bases from V and 8 bases from J, with 24 bases in between. The germline CDR1 and CDR2 sequences are SGHAT and FQDESV (reference sequence). The length of the CDR3 is 15 residues. For the CDR3, the DNA is TGTGCCACCGCATCTAGCAGGGCTTTTGGGGATGAGCAGTTCTTC. Amino acids: CATASSRAFGDEQFF.

The sample holds many counts of this clone. The chain couples TRBV12-5 to TRBJ1-5, with a tentative D call TRBD1 (6 bases). Germline CDR1 is LGHNT and CDR2 is FRNRAP. The CDR3 spans 13 residues. The V gene lost 2 bases and the J gene lost 6 bases, with 8 bases spanning the gap. The CDR3 sequence: CASGLLGAQPQHF. Written as DNA, the CDR3 is TGTGCTAGTGGTTTGCTGGGGGCTCAGCCCCAGCATTTT.

This clone was seen repeatedly, ten times or more. The V and J genes are TRBV12-3 or TRBV12-4 and TRBJ2-3; D is ambiguous. The CDR3 extends over 13 amino acids. Trimming removed 1 base from V and 6 bases from J, with 8 bases in between. The chain's CDR3 is CASSLDQADTQYF. CDR3 nucleotides: TGTGCCAGCAGTTTAGACCAGGCCGATACGCAGTATTTT.

This chain connects TRBV20-1 to TRBJ2-7; tentatively, D is TRBD2 (5 bases). Germline V gene lookup returns CDR1 DFQATT and CDR2 SNEGSKA (reference sequence). The CDR3 consists of 12 residues. V lost 0 bases to trimming and J lost 4 bases, with 7 bases between them. Here the CDR3 DNA reads TGCAGTGCTAGAGAAGAGGGATACGAGCAGTACGTC. Amino acid sequence: CSAREEGYEQYV.

This clone showed up many times. The V call is TRBV30, the J call TRBJ1-5; TRBD1 matches 9 bases. The CDR3 consists of 13 residues. The germline V gene encodes CDR1 GTSNPN and CDR2 SVGIG (reference sequence). The ends lost 7 bases at V and 6 bases at J; junction bases unmatched: 7. CDR3 coding DNA: TGTGCCTACCAGGGGACAGGGCTTCAGCCCCAGCATTTT. Amino acids: CAYQGTGLQPQHF.

Note on this clone: A single base separates this from a much larger clone, so it may be a read error. This rearrangement joins TRBV6-2 or TRBV6-3 to TRBJ1-2, with 11 bases aligning to TRBD1. Germline values: CDR1 MNHEY, CDR2 SVGEGT. CDR3 length: 15 residues. The CDR3 region is CASRRGQGELYCYTF. The CDR3 DNA sequence: TGTGCCAGCAGGCGGGGACAGGGGGAACTCTATTGCTACACCTTC.

This clone appeared many times. This rearrangement joins TRBV28 to TRBJ2-7; D tentatively fits TRBD1 or TRBD2 (5 bases each). The V end lost 6 bases, the J end lost 0 bases, and 12 bases lay between the germline ends. The germline V gene encodes CDR1 MDHEN and CDR2 SYDVKM. The CDR3 runs to 14 residues. The CDR3 nucleotides read TGTGCCAGCAGGGGACGGACCCACTCCTACGAGCAGTACTTC. This codes for CASRGRTHSYEQYF.

There are many counts of this clone. The chain carries TRBV11-3 and TRBJ2-7; D is unresolved. The germline CDR1 and CDR2 sequences are SGHNT and YENEEA. The CDR3 totals 12 residues. With 4 bases removed from V and 1 base from J, the gap between germline ends came to 5 bases. DNA of the CDR3: TGTGCCAGCAGCTGGCAATCCTACGAGCAGTACTTC. It translates to CASSWQSYEQYF.

This clone was counted at least ten times. The chain links TRBV30 to TRBJ2-1, with D hard to call. Germline-derived CDR1 and CDR2 are GTSNPN and SVGIG (reference sequence). The CDR3 extends over 14 amino acids. V dropped 4 bases and J dropped 4 bases, with 14 bases sitting between them. CDR3 DNA: TGTGCCTGGAATTTTATGCACGAGTACAATGAGCAGTTCTTC. Translating it yields CAWNFMHEYNEQFF.

The chain recombines TRBV4-1 with TRBJ2-1; D may be TRBD1 (6 bases). V dropped 0 bases and J dropped 2 bases, with 8 bases sitting between them. Per germline, CDR1 MGHRA and CDR2 YSYEKL. The CDR3 runs to 15 residues. The CDR3 loop is CASSQDAGAYNEQFF. CDR3 sequence (DNA): TGCGCCAGCAGCCAAGACGCAGGGGCCTACAATGAGCAGTTCTTC.

This clone has at least ten counts. This sequence joins TRBV9 and TRBJ1-1; D not certain. Trimming removed 3 bases from V and 3 bases from J, with 9 bases in between. Germline loops: CDR1 SGDLS, CDR2 YYNGEE. CDR3 length: 13 amino acids. The CDR3 nucleotides are TGTGCCAGCAGCGAGAGTCCTCACACTGAAGCTTTCTTT. As protein: CASSESPHTEAFF. Filled out from reference TRBV9 and TRBJ1-1, the complete variable domain reads DSGVTQTPKHLITATGQRVTLRCSPRSGDLSVYWYQQSLDQGLQFLIQYYNGEERAKGNILERFSAQQFPDLHSELNLSSLELGDSALYFCASSESPHTEAFFGQGTRLTVV.

This clone came up many times. The chain uses TRBV12-3 or TRBV12-4 and TRBJ2-7; 9 bases match TRBD2. There are 13 residues in the CDR3. This CDR3 reads CAVAGVNVYEQYF. The CDR3 DNA reads as TGTGCGGTAGCGGGAGTGAATGTCTACGAGCAGTACTTC.

This clone was recorded many times. V usage is TRBV11-2 and J usage is TRBJ1-2; tentatively, D is TRBD1 (6 bases). Germline CDR1 and CDR2: SGHAT and FQNNGV. Trimming shortened V by 0 bases and J by 2 bases, and 16 bases separated the two germline ends. The CDR3 loop spans 17 amino acids. The chain's CDR3 is CASSLDRIGGRNYGYTF. DNA for the CDR3: TGTGCCAGCAGCTTAGATAGGATCGGGGGCAGGAACTATGGCTACACCTTC.

This clone was observed a handful of times. The V call is TRBV27, the J call TRBJ2-7, with 11 bases lining up with TRBD2. The germline CDR1 and CDR2 sequences are MNHEY and SMNVEV (reference sequence). This CDR3 comprises 16 residues. After removal of 3 bases from V and 2 bases from J, the junction contained 6 bases not matched to a gene. In DNA, the CDR3 is TGTGCCAGCAGTTTTATGGGACTAGCGGAGACCTACGAGCAGTACTTC. Protein product: CASSFMGLAETYEQYF.

V gene TRBV6-1 combines with J gene TRBJ1-2, with D maybe TRBD1 (5 bases). Germline loops: CDR1 MNHNS, CDR2 SASEGT. The CDR3 totals 13 residues. V was pared by 5 bases and J by 3 bases, with 10 bases between. In nucleotides, the CDR3 is TGTGCCAGCAGTAAGGGACTAGACTATGGCTACACCTTC. Its protein is CASSKGLDYGYTF.

This clone has at least ten counts. The chain links TRBV4-1 to TRBJ2-2, with TRBD1 matching over 9 bases. Looked up from germline, CDR1 is MGHRA and CDR2 is YSYEKL. This CDR3 contains 16 residues. J lost 7 bases, V lost 5 bases, and 11 bases had no gene match. As DNA, the CDR3 is TGCGCCAGCAGCTCCCGGGACAGGGATTATAACGGGGAGCTGTTTTTT. Translation: CASSSRDRDYNGELFF.

This clone was detected many times. V usage is TRBV10-3 and J usage is TRBJ1-2; D is undetermined. The CDR3 spans 14 residues. Germline V gives CDR1 ENHRY, CDR2 SYGVKD. The V end lost 0 bases, the J end lost 7 bases, and 12 bases lay between the germline ends. The CDR3 DNA reads as TGTGCCATCAGTGAGTCGGTGGGTAGGTTTGGCTACACCTTC. Encoded protein: CAISESVGRFGYTF.

There are many counts of this clone. The chain couples TRBV6-1 to TRBJ2-7; D may correspond to TRBD1 or TRBD2 (5 bases each). V was shortened by 4 bases and J by 4 bases, with 11 bases between the two germline ends. This CDR3 has 13 residues. CDR1 MNHNS and CDR2 SASEGT come from the germline V gene. CDR3 DNA: TGTGCCAGCAGTGCAGGGACCATATACGAGCAGTACTTC. Amino acids: CASSAGTIYEQYF.

This sequence joins TRBV20-1 and TRBJ2-2; D unresolved. Trimming took off 2 bases at V and 1 base at J, with 8 bases between the two ends. The germline CDR1 and CDR2 sequences are DFQATT and SNEGSKA (reference sequence). CDR3 length equals 14 residues. The CDR3 DNA is TGCAGTGCTAGAATGACGGGGAACACCGGGGAGCTGTTTTTT. As protein: CSARMTGNTGELFF.

The rearrangement links TRBV7-8 to TRBJ1-2; no clear D. Germline assignment: CDR1 SGHVS and CDR2 FQNEAQ. This CDR3 spans 16 amino acids. V dropped 5 bases and J dropped 0 bases, with 16 bases sitting between them. The CDR3 region is CASSTARGPANYGYTF. CDR3 coding DNA: TGTGCCAGCAGCACGGCCCGCGGACCGGCTAACTATGGCTACACCTTC.

The chain carries TRBV24-1 and TRBJ1-4, with D unresolved. The length of the CDR3 is 13 residues. V lost 9 bases to trimming and J lost 0 bases, with 7 bases between them. Per germline, CDR1 KGHDR and CDR2 SFDVKD. CDR3 protein: CATRPSTNEKLFF. CDR3 in DNA: TGTGCCACCCGACCTTCAACTAATGAAAAACTGTTTTTT.

The chain carries TRBV5-1 and TRBJ1-1; D is unclear. Looked up from germline, CDR1 is SGHRS and CDR2 is YFSETQ. This CDR3 region has 14 residues. V gave up 2 bases and J gave up 2 bases, with 10 bases separating them. For the CDR3, the DNA is TGCGCCAGCAGCTTACGTTCGGGAAACACTGAAGCTTTCTTT. Residues: CASSLRSGNTEAFF.

This chain joins TRBV6-2 or TRBV6-3 and TRBJ1-1, with D unclear. CDR1 MNHEY and CDR2 SVGEGT come from the germline V gene. This CDR3 is 13 amino acids long. V lost 6 bases, J lost 1 base, and 9 bases lay in between. The CDR3 nucleotides are TGTGCCAGCAGCCCACCCACGAACACTGAAGCTTTCTTT. This codes for CASSPPTNTEAFF.

The gene calls are TRBV30 and TRBJ2-7; D remains ambiguous. The CDR3 extends over 12 amino acids. The germline gives CDR1 GTSNPN, CDR2 SVGIG (reference sequence). V lost 0 bases and J 4 bases, leaving 7 bases between the germline ends. The CDR3: CAWSVQCYEQYF. CDR3 DNA sequence: TGTGCCTGGAGTGTACAGTGTTACGAGCAGTACTTC.

In its sample, this clone was seen many times. The chain has TRBV5-1 and TRBJ2-5, with D unresolved. CDR3 length: 15 amino acids. Trimming left V 4 bases short and J 5 bases short, with 18 bases between. CDR1 and CDR2 (germline): SGHRS, YFSETQ. This chain's CDR3 is CASSHISGLGETQYF. The CDR3 DNA follows: TGCGCCAGCAGCCACATTTCGGGTCTTGGGGAGACCCAGTACTTC. Looking up the rest from reference TRBV5-1 and TRBJ2-5 gives the full variable domain: KAGVTQTPRYLIKTRGQQVTLSCSPISGHRSVSWYQQTPGQGLQFLFEYFSETQRNKGNFPGRFSGRQFSNSRSEMNVSTLELGDSALYLCASSHISGLGETQYFGPGTRLLVL.

This clone was picked up a small number of times. This chain connects TRBV6-4 to TRBJ1-2, with unresolved D. Between the trimmed V and J ends, which lost 3 bases and 7 bases, there was a span of 12 bases. CDR3 length equals 13 residues. CDR1 and CDR2 from the germline V gene are MRHNA and SNTAGT. The CDR3 here is CASSEGFASGYTF. Here the CDR3 DNA reads TGTGCCAGCAGTGAAGGGTTTGCGAGTGGCTACACCTTC.

A few counts support this clone. The V call is TRBV4-2, the J call TRBJ2-2; a weak D match, TRBD2 (7 bases). V lost 4 bases and J lost 4, with 19 bases in between. The germline V gene encodes CDR1 LGHNA and CDR2 YNFKEQ. The CDR3 length is 17 residues. In nucleotides, the CDR3 is TGTGCCAGCAGCCTCTTATCGATGGGAGGGGGCACCGGGGAGCTGTTTTTT. Translated: CASSLLSMGGGTGELFF.

There are many counts of this clone. The V and J genes are TRBV30 and TRBJ2-3; 7 positions match TRBD1. V shed 8 bases, J shed 6 bases, and the junction held 11 bases outside the gene matches. Per germline, CDR1 GTSNPN and CDR2 SVGIG (reference sequence). This CDR3 has 13 amino acids. As DNA, the CDR3 is TGTGCCCATGACAGGGTATTCACGGATACGCAGTATTTT. Its protein is CAHDRVFTDTQYF.